The rows below give T cell receptor beta chains drawn from one sample of a study of blood T cell repertoires in COVID-19. Using immunoSEQ multiplex PCR, the repertoire was profiled, and TCRdb retains in-frame clones only, with some absent. This sample has approximately 190,000 clones, with around 84% found just once. Sequencing was done on a sample of PBMCs or T cells enriched from blood (not recorded which). Every receptor here comes from a woman in her 30s who had been exposed to COVID-19. Both conserved end residues are part of each CDR3. Each record gives: D gene, V gene, J gene, clone size, CDR3 protein. The D gene is left open where the match is weak. The size of a clone is reported for some rows only, either as once, few or many, or as a class for expanded clones.

d_gene: .; v_gene: TRBV6-1; j_gene: TRBJ2-3; abundance: .; CDR3aa: CASSDDSPSTDTQYF
d_gene: TRBD1; v_gene: TRBV5-1; j_gene: TRBJ2-7; abundance: once; CDR3aa: CASSSAPGQGVLGGEQYF
d_gene: TRBD1; v_gene: TRBV30; j_gene: TRBJ1-1; abundance: once; CDR3aa: CAWSHGQGAGEAFF
d_gene: TRBD1; v_gene: TRBV5-1; j_gene: TRBJ1-1; abundance: .; CDR3aa: CASSSILQGGTEAFF
d_gene: TRBD1; v_gene: TRBV12-3/TRBV12-4; j_gene: TRBJ1-2; abundance: few; CDR3aa: CASSLRGDGYTF
d_gene: .; v_gene: TRBV5-6; j_gene: TRBJ1-6; abundance: .; CDR3aa: CASSLRGGSYNSPLHF
d_gene: .; v_gene: TRBV4-3; j_gene: TRBJ1-2; abundance: .; CDR3aa: CASSPGTYAAGYTF
d_gene: TRBD1; v_gene: TRBV7-9; j_gene: TRBJ1-3; abundance: .; CDR3aa: CASSSGTGSASGNTIYF
d_gene: .; v_gene: TRBV7-8; j_gene: TRBJ2-7; abundance: few; CDR3aa: CATEVSGTFWDEQYF
d_gene: TRBD1; v_gene: TRBV30; j_gene: TRBJ1-2; abundance: once; CDR3aa: CALGATGASGYTF
d_gene: TRBD1; v_gene: TRBV3-1/TRBV3-2; j_gene: TRBJ1-2; abundance: .; CDR3aa: CASSPAGTGVGGYTF
d_gene: TRBD1; v_gene: TRBV2; j_gene: TRBJ1-4; abundance: .; CDR3aa: CASQGDRNEKLFF
d_gene: .; v_gene: TRBV5-1; j_gene: TRBJ1-6; abundance: .; CDR3aa: CASSLEGGVSYNSPLHF
d_gene: TRBD1; v_gene: TRBV6-2/TRBV6-3; j_gene: TRBJ1-4; abundance: .; CDR3aa: CASSNRDRPGFF
d_gene: .; v_gene: TRBV7-9; j_gene: TRBJ1-2; abundance: once; CDR3aa: CASSFQGSYGYTF
d_gene: .; v_gene: TRBV3-1/TRBV3-2; j_gene: TRBJ2-7; abundance: .; CDR3aa: CASSGYSYEQYF
d_gene: .; v_gene: TRBV7-9; j_gene: TRBJ1-2; abundance: .; CDR3aa: CASSPSGGKIDGYTF
d_gene: TRBD1; v_gene: TRBV18; j_gene: TRBJ2-1; abundance: .; CDR3aa: CASSSGGTGVHEQFF
d_gene: .; v_gene: TRBV7-7; j_gene: TRBJ1-3; abundance: .; CDR3aa: CASSLGGWNSGNTIYF